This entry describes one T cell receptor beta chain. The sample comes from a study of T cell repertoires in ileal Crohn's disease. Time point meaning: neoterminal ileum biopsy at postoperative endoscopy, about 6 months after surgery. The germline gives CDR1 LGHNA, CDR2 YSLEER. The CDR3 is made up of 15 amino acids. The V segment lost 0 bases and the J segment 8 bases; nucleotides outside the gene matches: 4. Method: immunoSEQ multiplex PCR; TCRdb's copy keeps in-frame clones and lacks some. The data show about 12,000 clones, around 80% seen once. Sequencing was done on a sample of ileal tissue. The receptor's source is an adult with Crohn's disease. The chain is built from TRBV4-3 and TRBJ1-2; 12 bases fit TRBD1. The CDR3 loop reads CASSQEAGTGGGYTF. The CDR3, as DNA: TGCGCCAGCAGCCAAGAGGCCGGGACAGGGGGCGGCTACACCTTC.